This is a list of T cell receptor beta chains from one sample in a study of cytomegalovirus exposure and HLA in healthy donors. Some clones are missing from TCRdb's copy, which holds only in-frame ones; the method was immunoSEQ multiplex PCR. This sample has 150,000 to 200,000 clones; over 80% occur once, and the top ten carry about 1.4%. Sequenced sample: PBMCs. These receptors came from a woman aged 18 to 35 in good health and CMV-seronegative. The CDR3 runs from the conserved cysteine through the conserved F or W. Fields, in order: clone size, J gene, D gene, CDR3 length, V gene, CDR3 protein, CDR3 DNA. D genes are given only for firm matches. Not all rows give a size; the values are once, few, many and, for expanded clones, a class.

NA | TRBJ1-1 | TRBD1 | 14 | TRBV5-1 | CASSDPTGIAEAFF | TGCGCCAGCAGCGACCCGACAGGGATCGCTGAAGCTTTCTTT
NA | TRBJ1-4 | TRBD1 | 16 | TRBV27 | CASGQGIIPSGEKLFF | TGTGCCAGTGGACAGGGGATTATTCCGTCGGGTGAAAAACTGTTTTTT
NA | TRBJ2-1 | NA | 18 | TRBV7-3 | CASSFVGGGTSSYNEQFF | TGTGCCAGCAGCTTCGTCGGCGGAGGGACCAGCTCCTACAATGAGCAGTTCTTC
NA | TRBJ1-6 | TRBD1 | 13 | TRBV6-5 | CASSRQGRSPLHF | TGTGCCAGCAGTAGACAGGGAAGATCACCCCTCCACTTT
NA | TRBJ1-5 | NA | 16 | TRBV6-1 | CASSEVPGYSNQPQHF | TGTGCCAGCAGTGAAGTGCCAGGGTATAGCAATCAGCCCCAGCATTTT
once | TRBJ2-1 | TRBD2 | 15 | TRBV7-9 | CASSLRGASYNEQFF | TGTGCCAGCAGCCTGCGGGGGGCCTCCTACAATGAGCAGTTCTTC
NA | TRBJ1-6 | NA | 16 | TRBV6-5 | CASSYGWSKTGSPLHF | TGTGCCAGCAGTTACGGGTGGAGTAAAACGGGGTCACCCCTCCACTTT
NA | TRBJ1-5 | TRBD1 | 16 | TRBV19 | CASTIDRGRSNQPQHF | TGTGCCAGTACCATAGACAGGGGGCGCAGCAATCAGCCCCAGCATTTT
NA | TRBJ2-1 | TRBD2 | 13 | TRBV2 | CASRGLAGNEQFF | TGTGCCAGCAGAGGACTAGCGGGCAATGAGCAGTTCTTC
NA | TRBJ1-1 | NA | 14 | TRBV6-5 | CASSRDWGGTEAFF | TGTGCCAGCAGTCGGGACTGGGGGGGCACTGAAGCTTTCTTT
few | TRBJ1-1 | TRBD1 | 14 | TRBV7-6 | CASSQDTQGVEAFF | TGTGCCAGCAGCCAAGATACACAGGGGGTCGAAGCTTTCTTT
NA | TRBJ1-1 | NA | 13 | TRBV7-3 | CASSLGGLPEAFF | TGTGCCAGCAGCTTAGGAGGGTTACCTGAAGCTTTCTTT
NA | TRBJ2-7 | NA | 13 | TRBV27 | CASSQAGVYEQYF | TGTGCCAGCAGCCAAGCGGGTGTCTACGAGCAGTACTTC
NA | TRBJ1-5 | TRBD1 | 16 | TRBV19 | CASSIGGTVSNQPQHF | TGTGCCAGTAGTATTGGAGGGACAGTGAGCAATCAGCCCCAGCATTTT
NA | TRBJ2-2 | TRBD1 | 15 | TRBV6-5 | CASSLNRGDTGELFF | TGTGCCAGCAGCCTAAACAGGGGGGACACCGGGGAGCTGTTTTTT
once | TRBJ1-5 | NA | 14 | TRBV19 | CASSLGQYNQPQHF | TGTGCCAGTAGCCTGGGGCAGTACAATCAGCCCCAGCATTTT
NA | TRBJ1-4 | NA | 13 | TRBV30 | CAWSDGFVEKLFF | TGTGCCTGGAGTGATGGCTTTGTAGAAAAACTGTTTTTT